The clone carrying this T cell receptor beta chain was recorded many times. MiXCR, applied by TCRdb to the RT-PCR reads, yields one record per CDR3 protein. The sample includes approximately 720,000 distinct CDR3 sequences, approximately 14% of them seen just once. CDR3 length: 12 amino acids. Trimming took off 4 bases at V and 13 bases at J, with 15 bases between the two ends. Germline lookup yields CDR1 SGHRS and CDR2 YFSETQ. This TCR derives from a female donor in good health, serving as a healthy control. The sequenced material came from memory CD4+ T cells from blood. The chain is built from TRBV5-1 and TRBJ2-1; D is perhaps TRBD1 (6 bases). The CDR3, as DNA: TGCGCCAGCAGCCCCAAGACAGGTGGTCAGTTCTTC. It yields the protein CASSPKTGGQFF.